This TCR beta chain was recorded in a study of identical twins. Study results and caveats: Within cord blood, abundant beta clonotypes carried fewer insertions, but memory repertoires showed no such trend. Out-of-frame alpha sequences common to twins were enriched for low generation probability.

As concerns this clonotype: The antigen is not known.

TCRdb reprocessed the 5' RACE reads with MiXCR, giving one entry per CDR3 protein. The repertoire holds fewer than 900,000 distinct CDR3 sequences, with around a sixth as singletons. Separately, the same data were catalogued under a study of T cells expressing NK-cell markers.

The TCR originated in a woman under 30 in good health. The sample taken for sequencing was PBMCs.

CDR3 amino acids: CASSPGGQGYEQYF. CDR3 nucleotide sequence: TGTGCCAGCAGCCCGGGTGGTCAGGGCTACGAGCAGTACTTC. V gene TRBV5-6 combines with J gene TRBJ2-7, with D possibly being TRBD1 (5 bases). Trimming cost V 4 bases and J 3 bases, with 14 bases left between them. The CDR3 totals 14 residues. Per the germline V gene, CDR1 is SGHDT and CDR2 is YYEEEE. Together with reference TRBV5-6 and TRBJ2-7, the CDR3 gives the full variable domain: DAGVTQSPTHLIKTRGQQVTLRCSPKSGHDTVSWYQQALGQGPQFIFQYYEEEERQRGNFPDRFSGHQFPNYSSELNVNALLLGDSALYLCASSPGGQGYEQYFGPGTRLTVT.